Presented here are 26 T cell receptor beta chains from one specimen sequenced in a study of CD8+ T cells in alopecia areata. Extraction of RNA preceded its reverse transcription into cDNA, which served as the sequencing template. The protocol was immunoSEQ multiplex PCR, while the TCRdb copy is restricted to in-frame clones and leaves out a portion. Sampling found approximately 110,000 clones, none seen once. Sequencing was carried out using lesional skin. Receptors originate from a C3H/HeJ mouse with alopecia areata. Mouse MHC haplotype: H2-k.

Concerning this clone: Gene and germline names: mouse. The read gets to within 4 residues of the CDR3 end, and the germline J gene fills in the rest. This chain connects TRBV13-3 to TRBJ2-1; 7 bases map to TRBD2. Losses at the gene ends were 2 bases for V and 2 bases for J; bases not matched to a gene: 4. In germline, CDR1 is NNHDY, CDR2 SYVADS. The CDR3 consists of 15 residues. The CDR3 bases that were read are TGTGCCAGCAGTGAAGAGGGGACTGACTATGCT. Encoded protein: CASSEEGTDYA. The CDR3 in its entirety is CASSEEGTDYAEQFF.

Concerning this clone itself: Genes here carry mouse names. Read data end 4 residues before the CDR3 end; the end is taken from the germline J gene. This chain connects TRBV13-1 to TRBJ2-1; 11 nucleotides align to TRBD2. CDR1 is NSHNY and CDR2 is SYGAGN in the germline V gene. This CDR3 contains 15 residues. V shed 5 bases, J shed 3 bases, and the junction held 4 bases outside the gene matches. The CDR3 reads CASRRDWGIYAEQFF. The sequenced part of the CDR3 DNA is TGTGCCAGCAGGAGGGACTGGGGGATCTATGCT.

This clone was detected only a few times. Gene names follow the mouse nomenclature. This CDR3 reads CASEGLGAETLYF. CDR3 DNA (partial): TGTGCCAGCGAGGGACTGGGTGCAGAA. The chain joins TRBV13-3 to TRBJ2-3; 8 bases match TRBD2. The read ends 4 residues shy of where the CDR3 ends; the end is completed using the germline J gene. V gave up 7 bases and J gave up 1 base; unmatched junction bases: 2. Germline CDR1 reads NNHDY; CDR2 reads SYVADS. The CDR3 is made up of 13 amino acids.

A few counts support this clone. The gene symbols are mouse symbols. The read comes to an end 4 residues before the CDR3 does, leaving the germline J gene to fill in the end. This sequence joins TRBV13-3 and TRBJ2-4, with 9 bases that match TRBD1. This CDR3 has 16 residues. J lost 2 bases, V lost 3 bases, and 7 bases had no gene match. The germline V gene has CDR1 NNHDY and CDR2 SYVADS. Incomplete CDR3 DNA: TGTGCCAGCAGTGGCCTCACAGGGGGCGATCAAAAC. Translated: CASSGLTGGDQN. In full, the CDR3 reads CASSGLTGGDQNTLYF. Based on the CDR3 plus reference TRBV13-3 and TRBJ2-4, the full variable domain is EAAVTQSPRSKVAVTGGKVTLSCHQTNNHDYMYWYRQDTGHGLRLIHYSYVADSTEKGDIPDGYKASRPSQENFSLILELASLSQTAVYFCASSGLTGGDQNTLYFGAGTRLSVL.

This clone turned up a few times. Genes and germline are mouse. Read sequence stops 4 residues before the CDR3 end, and the germline J gene provides the missing end. The rearrangement joins TRBV1 to TRBJ1-1, with D uncertain. Per the germline V gene, CDR1 is NSQYPW and CDR2 is LRSPGD (reference sequence). The length of the CDR3 is 15 residues. The V and J ends lost 2 bases and 0 bases respectively, with 10 bases between them. This CDR3 is CTCSAKHPANTEVFF. The sequenced CDR3 bases are TGCACCTGCAGTGCAAAACATCCCGCAAACACA.

This clone was seen a handful of times. Gene names and germline match the mouse. The covered CDR3 bases are TGCACCTGCAGTGCAGCGGGACAGGTGATTTCCAACGAA. Translating it yields CTCSAAGQVISNE. The whole CDR3 sequence reads CTCSAAGQVISNERLFF. V is TRBV1 and J is TRBJ1-4; 8 positions match TRBD1. The CDR3 goes on 4 residues after the read ends, and that part is filled in from the germline J gene. The CDR3 runs 17 residues. Germline CDR1 NSQYPW, CDR2 LRSPGD (reference sequence). The trim removed 1 base at V and 0 bases at J, leaving 4 bases unmatched.

A word on this clone: Any gene name here is a mouse gene name. The read comes to an end 4 residues before the CDR3 does, leaving the germline J gene to fill in the end. The rearrangement links TRBV1 to TRBJ2-2; TRBD2 matches at 8 bases. With V trimmed by 2 bases and J by 2 bases, 4 bases remained unmatched. This CDR3 contains 16 residues. Germline V lookup: CDR1 NSQYPW, CDR2 LRSPGD (reference sequence). The CDR3 loop is CTCSASNWGNTGQLYF. The DNA read from the CDR3 is TGCACCTGCAGTGCATCCAACTGGGGGAACACCGGG.

In the case of this clone: Any gene name here is a mouse gene name. The read falls 4 residues short of the CDR3 end, and the missing part is taken from the germline J gene. This chain connects TRBV14 to TRBJ2-2; no definite D call. The germline V gene has CDR1 SGHDT and CDR2 FRDEAV. This CDR3 is 12 amino acids long. CDR3 DNA, as far as it was read: TGTGCCAGCAGTTTCCCAGGCGGG. Translation: CASSFPGG. The entire CDR3 protein is CASSFPGGQLYF.

This clone appeared many times. Gene and germline names: mouse. Sequencing ends 4 residues short of the CDR3 end; the germline J gene provides the rest. The chain joins TRBV13-3 to TRBJ2-7; 10 bases match TRBD2. The CDR3 has 14 residues. CDR1 and CDR2 from the germline V gene are NNHDY and SYVADS. CDR3 region: CASNPGLGKYEQYF. CDR3 DNA, as far as it was read: TGTGCCAGCAATCCGGGACTGGGGAAATAT.

This clone was seen only a few times. The gene names here belong to mouse. The read ends 4 residues early relative to the CDR3; the germline J gene fills the gap. V is TRBV17 and J is TRBJ2-3; D perhaps matches TRBD2 (6 bases). Trimming took off 5 bases at V and 0 bases at J, with 12 bases between the two ends. CDR3 length: 15 amino acids. The germline CDR1 and CDR2 sequences are MNHDT and YYDKIL. CDR3 DNA, as far as it was read: TGTGCTAGCAGTCCTGGGGTTTCTAGTGCAGAA. Translating it yields CASSPGVSSAE. The whole CDR3 sequence reads CASSPGVSSAETLYF.

Note on this clone: The gene symbols are mouse symbols. Read coverage stops 4 residues before the CDR3 terminus; the germline J gene supplies the remainder. The V and J genes are TRBV17 and TRBJ2-5, with 7 nucleotides matching TRBD2. V trimming: 3 bases; J trimming: 2 bases; junction bases outside the gene matches: 5. This CDR3 comprises 15 residues. Germline loops: CDR1 MNHDT, CDR2 YYDKIL. CDR3 loop: CASSSGGTAQDTQYF. The sequenced CDR3 bases are TGTGCTAGCAGTAGTGGGGGGACGGCCCAAGAC.

As regards this clone: The genes are named according to mouse. The read terminates 4 residues before the CDR3 end, so the remaining end is supplied by the germline J gene. The chain carries TRBV19 and TRBJ1-1; 9 bases are shared with TRBD1. The junction had 7 bases not matched to a gene; V was cut back by 6 bases and J by 4 bases. CDR3 length equals 14 residues. The germline gives CDR1 FNHDT, CDR2 SITEND (reference sequence). The covered CDR3 bases are TGTGCCAGCAATCGACAGGGGGTTTCCACA. Translation gives CASNRQGVST. The entire CDR3 reads CASNRQGVSTEVFF.

This clone came up a few times. The gene names here belong to mouse. The read falls 4 residues short of the CDR3 end, and the missing part is taken from the germline J gene. V is TRBV17 and J is TRBJ2-5, with 9 bases that match TRBD1. CDR1 is MNHDT, CDR2 YYDKIL, per germline. The CDR3 has 13 amino acids. The sequenced CDR3 bases are TGTGCTAGCAGTGAGGACAGGGGAGAC. This sequence encodes CASSEDRGD. The whole CDR3 is CASSEDRGDTQYF.

A remark on this clone: TCRdb lists a protein that is different at residue 12 from the translated DNA; the protein given here uses the DNA translation. Gene names and germline match the mouse. The CDR3 goes on 3 residues after the read ends, and that part is filled in from the germline J gene. The V and J genes are TRBV13-1 and TRBJ1-6; 7 bases are a match to TRBD1. TRBJ1-6 is assigned to the ORF class and has an uncertain function. The CDR3 has 15 amino acids. Germline CDR1 is NSHNY and CDR2 is SYGAGN. The junction had 0 bases not matched to a gene; V was cut back by 3 bases and J by 0 bases. CDR3: CASSGQGSYNSPLYF. CDR3 DNA (partial): TGTGCCAGCAGTGGACAGGGTTCCTATAATTCGCCC.

For this clone: All gene names here are mouse names. The CDR3 goes on 4 residues after the read ends, and that part is filled in from the germline J gene. The V call is TRBV13-3, the J call TRBJ1-4, with 9 bases lining up with TRBD1. The CDR3 has 16 amino acids. CDR1 NNHDY and CDR2 SYVADS come from the germline V gene. The CDR3 bases that were read are TGTGCCAGCAGTGATGAGGGGACAGGGTTCGGCGAA. Translated: CASSDEGTGFGE. The complete CDR3 reads CASSDEGTGFGERLFF.

This clone turned up a few times. Gene names are mouse gene names. The CDR3 end lies 4 residues beyond the end of the read and is filled in from the germline J gene. The chain combines TRBV17 with TRBJ1-1, with D perhaps TRBD1 (5 bases). The CDR3 is 11 residues long. The germline V gene has CDR1 MNHDT and CDR2 YYDKIL. The CDR3 DNA, read in part, is TGTGCTAGCAGGACAGAAACA. Amino acid sequence: CASRTET. The CDR3, in full, reads CASRTETEVFF. Supplemented by reference TRBV17 and TRBJ1-1, the full variable domain reads DTTVKQNPRYKLARVGKPVNLICSQTMNHDTMYWYQKKPNQAPKLLLFYYDKILNREADTFEKFQSSRPNNSFCSLYIGSAGLEYSAMYLCASRTETEVFFGKGTRLTVV.

Note on this clone: Gene and germline names: mouse. The DNA ends 4 residues before the CDR3 does, and the rest of the CDR3 is filled in from the germline J gene. The chain is built from TRBV1 and TRBJ2-3; the match to TRBD1 covers 12 bases. The V gene end was trimmed by 4 bases and the J gene end by 3 bases; junction bases not matched to a gene: 5. Per the germline V gene, CDR1 is NSQYPW and CDR2 is LRSPGD (reference sequence). The CDR3 has 16 amino acids. CDR3 amino acids: CTCSVPGQGAAETLYF. CDR3 DNA (partial): TGCACCTGCAGTGTCCCGGGACAGGGGGCAGCAGAA. Using reference TRBV1 and TRBJ2-3 for the parts outside the CDR3, the full variable domain is VTLLEQNPRWRLVPRGQAVNLRCILKNSQYPWMSWYQQDLQKQLQWLFTLRSPGDKEVKSLPGADYLATRVTDTELRLQVANMSQGRTLYCTCSVPGQGAAETLYFGSGTRLTVL.

This clone turned up a few times. The germline and genes are mouse ones. The CDR3 loop is CASSWTGGSSYEQYF. Incomplete CDR3 DNA: TGTGCCAGCAGTTGGACTGGGGGGTCCTCCTAT. The gene calls are TRBV19 and TRBJ2-7, with 11 bases aligning to TRBD2. The read finishes 4 residues shy of the CDR3 end, and the germline J gene is used to complete it. The CDR3 runs 15 residues. The germline V gene has CDR1 FNHDT and CDR2 SITEND (reference sequence). V shed 4 bases and J 0 bases; nucleotides not matched to a gene: 3. Supplemented by reference TRBV19 and TRBJ2-7, the full variable domain reads GGIITQTPKFLIGQEGQKLTLKCQQNFNHDTMYWYRQDSGKGLRLIYYSITENDLQKGDLSEGYDASREKKSSFSLTVTSAQKNEMAVFLCASSWTGGSSYEQYFGPGTRLTVL.

This clone has only a few counts. The gene names here belong to mouse. The read finishes 4 residues shy of the CDR3 end, and the germline J gene is used to complete it. The chain is built from TRBV13-3 and TRBJ2-1; 9 bases match TRBD1. Trimming removed 1 base from V and 6 bases from J; junction bases left unmatched: 2. This CDR3 is 14 amino acids long. Germline CDR1 is NNHDY and CDR2 is SYVADS. CDR3 region: CASSDNRGLAEQFF. The covered CDR3 bases are TGTGCCAGCAGTGATAACAGGGGGCTTGCT.

This clone was detected ten times or more. Gene labels here are mouse ones. The read ends 4 residues before the CDR3 terminus; that terminus is restored from the germline J gene. The gene calls are TRBV13-3 and TRBJ2-7, with D tentatively TRBD2 (6 bases). This CDR3 is 14 amino acids long. V lost 3 bases to trimming and J lost 0 bases, with 10 bases between them. Germline V gene lookup returns CDR1 NNHDY and CDR2 SYVADS. CDR3 residues: CASSGDFSSYEQYF. The sequenced part of the CDR3 DNA is TGTGCCAGCAGTGGGGACTTTAGCTCCTAT.

This clone appeared many times. Mouse gene names and germline throughout. With the read ending 4 residues before the CDR3 end, the germline J gene is used to fill in that end. This sequence joins TRBV13-3 and TRBJ1-2; 10 bases map to TRBD1. The CDR3 extends over 15 amino acids. Germline V CDR1 and CDR2: NNHDY, SYVADS. V was clipped by 4 bases and J by 0 bases; unmatched bases: 3. The covered CDR3 bases are TGTGCCAGCAGTTCTGGACAGGGGGCAAACTCC. Encoded protein: CASSSGQGANS. The CDR3 in full is CASSSGQGANSDYTF.

Note on this clone: Mouse names are used for the genes. The CDR3 goes on 4 residues after the read ends, and that part is filled in from the germline J gene. The genes are TRBV1 and TRBJ2-7; 11 bases are a match to TRBD1. Germline V gene data show CDR1 as NSQYPW and CDR2 as LRSPGD (reference sequence). Germline trimming cut 3 bases from V and 0 bases from J; bases unmatched to any gene: 4. The CDR3 loop spans 16 amino acids. The CDR3 region is CTCSAGTGGNSYEQYF. CDR3 DNA (partial): TGCACCTGCAGTGCGGGGACAGGGGGGAACTCCTAT.

This clone was seen only a few times. The germline and genes are mouse ones. The missing CDR3 end, 4 residues past where the read stops, is filled in from the germline J gene. This sequence joins TRBV5 and TRBJ2-7; 11 bases are a match to TRBD2. The germline V gene has CDR1 LGHNA and CDR2 YNLKQL (reference sequence). CDR3 length: 15 amino acids. With V trimmed by 4 bases and J by 0 bases, 2 bases remained unmatched. The CDR3 DNA, read in part, is TGTGCCAGCAGCCTCGACTGGGGGGGCTCCTAT. It specifies CASSLDWGGSY. The full-length CDR3 reads as CASSLDWGGSYEQYF.

Comment on this clone: Gene names denote mouse genes. CDR3 protein: CASSYREGNTEVFF. The DNA read from the CDR3 is TGTGCCAGCAGTTACAGGGAAGGGAACACA. This chain uses TRBV14 with TRBJ1-1; D is perhaps TRBD1 (6 bases). The read comes to an end 4 residues before the CDR3 does, leaving the germline J gene to fill in the end. This CDR3 has 14 amino acids. From germline, CDR1 is SGHDT and CDR2 FRDEAV. Trimming pared 3 bases from V and 1 base from J, leaving 10 bases between. Together with reference TRBV14 and TRBJ1-1, the CDR3 gives the full variable domain: EAGVTQSPRYAVLQEGQAVSFWCDPISGHDTLYWYQQPRDQGPQLLVYFRDEAVIDNSQLPSDRFSAVRPKGTNSTLKIQSAKQGDTATYLCASSYREGNTEVFFGKGTRLTVV.

This clone was counted between two and nine times. Gene labels here are mouse ones. The read falls 4 residues short of the CDR3 end, and the missing part is taken from the germline J gene. The chain carries TRBV22 and TRBJ2-7; no DNA check was done on the table's D call, TRBD1. TRBV22 is classified as a pseudogene. The CDR3 extends over 12 amino acids. The CDR3 loop reads CASKGQNYEQYF. The CDR3 DNA, read in part, is TGTGCCAGCAAGGGACAAAATTAT.

A note on this clone: Here the gene names and germline are mouse. The read ends 4 residues before the CDR3 terminus; that terminus is restored from the germline J gene. This chain links TRBV19 with TRBJ2-3, with 11 bases identical to TRBD2. Germline CDR1 is FNHDT and CDR2 is SITEND (reference sequence). This CDR3 is built from 15 residues. The V and J ends lost 6 bases and 4 bases, in that order; junction bases with no gene match: 7. The CDR3 reads CASNPDWGETETLYF. CDR3 DNA (partial): TGTGCCAGCAATCCGGACTGGGGGGAGACAGAA.